This is a list of T cell receptor beta chains from one sample in a study of T cells in Graves' hyperthyroidism and ophthalmopathy. MiXCR, run by TCRdb on the multiplex PCR reads, gives a single entry per CDR3 protein. The sample has roughly 840,000 distinct CDR3 sequences; more than 30% are singletons. Input material: blood. The source is a man younger than 30 with Graves' hyperthyroidism. Both conserved end residues are part of each CDR3. D genes are given only for firm matches. Clone size appears in some rows only: once, few, many, or a class for an expanded clone.

cdr3_nt: TGTGCCAGCAGCCAGCCGCCAGAGACCCAGTACTTC
cdr3_aa: CASSQPPETQYF
d_call: NA
v_call: TRBV12-3/TRBV12-4
clone_size: few
cdr3_length: 12
j_call: TRBJ2-5

cdr3_nt: TGTGCCAGCAGCGAACTGACCGGGACAGGGGGCATCCGACGGGAAAAACTGTTTTTT
cdr3_aa: CASSELTGTGGIRREKLFF
d_call: TRBD1
v_call: TRBV7-9
clone_size: NA
cdr3_length: 19
j_call: TRBJ1-4

cdr3_nt: TGCAGCGCAACGCCCGGGACAGGGAACGAGCAGTACTTC
cdr3_aa: CSATPGTGNEQYF
d_call: TRBD1
v_call: TRBV29-1
clone_size: NA
cdr3_length: 13
j_call: TRBJ2-7

cdr3_nt: TGCAGCGTTGAAGGTCTAGCGGGGGGTTCTCCAGGAGAGACCCAGTACTTC
cdr3_aa: CSVEGLAGGSPGETQYF
d_call: TRBD2
v_call: TRBV29-1
clone_size: many
cdr3_length: 17
j_call: TRBJ2-5

cdr3_nt: TGTGCCATCATGGCTACAGGGGCAGAACCAGAAAAACTGTTTTTT
cdr3_aa: CAIMATGAEPEKLFF
d_call: TRBD1
v_call: TRBV10-3
clone_size: NA
cdr3_length: 15
j_call: TRBJ1-4

cdr3_nt: TGTGCCTGGAGTGTACGGTTAGCGGGAGGTTTACAAGAGACCCAGTACTTC
cdr3_aa: CAWSVRLAGGLQETQYF
d_call: TRBD2
v_call: TRBV9
clone_size: NA
cdr3_length: 17
j_call: TRBJ2-5

cdr3_nt: TGTGCCAGCAGCTTTGGGGGGACAACGAACACCGGGGAGCTGTTTTTT
cdr3_aa: CASSFGGTTNTGELFF
d_call: NA
v_call: TRBV9
clone_size: NA
cdr3_length: 16
j_call: TRBJ2-2

cdr3_nt: TGCGCCAGCAGCCCGTATGTGGGGGCTTCGCAGCCCCAGCATTTT
cdr3_aa: CASSPYVGASQPQHF
d_call: NA
v_call: TRBV4-1
clone_size: NA
cdr3_length: 15
j_call: TRBJ1-5

cdr3_nt: TGCAGTGCTAGAGTGGTAGGGGCCGGCTACGAGCAGTACTTC
cdr3_aa: CSARVVGAGYEQYF
d_call: NA
v_call: TRBV20-1
clone_size: few
cdr3_length: 14
j_call: TRBJ2-7

cdr3_nt: TGTGCCAGCAGACGGGGGAATGCGGGTGGCTACACCTTC
cdr3_aa: CASRRGNAGGYTF
d_call: NA
v_call: TRBV5-8
clone_size: many
cdr3_length: 13
j_call: TRBJ1-2

cdr3_nt: TGTGCCAGCACTCTCTGGGGGGAGAACACCGGGGAGCTGTTTTTT
cdr3_aa: CASTLWGENTGELFF
d_call: NA
v_call: TRBV7-9
clone_size: few
cdr3_length: 15
j_call: TRBJ2-2

cdr3_nt: TGTGCCATCGAGGGGCAGGGGGCCTACGAGCAGTACTTC
cdr3_aa: CAIEGQGAYEQYF
d_call: TRBD1
v_call: TRBV10-3
clone_size: many
cdr3_length: 13
j_call: TRBJ2-7

cdr3_nt: TGCGCCAGCAGTGAGGGGCAGGCCACTCGGAGTAACACCATATATTTT
cdr3_aa: CASSEGQATRSNTIYF
d_call: NA
v_call: TRBV10-2
clone_size: many
cdr3_length: 16
j_call: TRBJ1-3

cdr3_nt: TGCAGTGCTCGCGGACCCTATGGCTACACCATATATTTT
cdr3_aa: CSARGPYGYTIYF
d_call: NA
v_call: TRBV20-1
clone_size: NA
cdr3_length: 13
j_call: TRBJ1-3

cdr3_nt: TGCAGTGCCTCAGCGGGGGTATCCTACGAGCAGTACTTC
cdr3_aa: CSASAGVSYEQYF
d_call: TRBD2
v_call: TRBV20-1
clone_size: few
cdr3_length: 13
j_call: TRBJ2-7

cdr3_nt: TGTGCCAGCAGCCAAAGACAGGGTTATTCACCCCTCCACTTT
cdr3_aa: CASSQRQGYSPLHF
d_call: TRBD1
v_call: TRBV7-2
clone_size: few
cdr3_length: 14
j_call: TRBJ1-6

cdr3_nt: TGTGCCAGCAGCTGGGGGGGACTAGCGCCCGAGCAGTACTTC
cdr3_aa: CASSWGGLAPEQYF
d_call: TRBD2
v_call: TRBV7-2
clone_size: NA
cdr3_length: 14
j_call: TRBJ2-7

cdr3_nt: TGTGCCAGCAGCTTAGAAACAGTCTATAATTCACCCCTCCACTTT
cdr3_aa: CASSLETVYNSPLHF
d_call: NA
v_call: TRBV7-2
clone_size: many
cdr3_length: 15
j_call: TRBJ1-6

cdr3_nt: TGCAGCACCTCGACAGGGGACCTATCCGAGCAGTACTTC
cdr3_aa: CSTSTGDLSEQYF
d_call: TRBD1
v_call: TRBV29-1
clone_size: NA
cdr3_length: 13
j_call: TRBJ2-7

cdr3_nt: TGTGCCAGCAGTGAACCCGGGACATATGGGGCCAACGTCCTGACTTTC
cdr3_aa: CASSEPGTYGANVLTF
d_call: NA
v_call: TRBV25-1
clone_size: NA
cdr3_length: 16
j_call: TRBJ2-6

cdr3_nt: TGTGCCAGCAGCCCCATGGGGGGGCTCGAGCAGTACTTC
cdr3_aa: CASSPMGGLEQYF
d_call: NA
v_call: TRBV7-6
clone_size: few
cdr3_length: 13
j_call: TRBJ2-7

cdr3_nt: TGTGCCAGCAGCCCACGCGGACAGGGCTTTGAAAAACTGTTTTTT
cdr3_aa: CASSPRGQGFEKLFF
d_call: TRBD1
v_call: TRBV7-6
clone_size: many
cdr3_length: 15
j_call: TRBJ1-4

cdr3_nt: TGCAGTGCCCCGCGCGGGACAGGGGGCTACACCTTC
cdr3_aa: CSAPRGTGGYTF
d_call: TRBD1
v_call: TRBV20-1
clone_size: NA
cdr3_length: 12
j_call: TRBJ1-2

cdr3_nt: TGTGCCAGCAGCCCTCGAGACAGGGGGTTGAGCACTGAAGCTTTCTTT
cdr3_aa: CASSPRDRGLSTEAFF
d_call: TRBD1
v_call: TRBV9
clone_size: NA
cdr3_length: 16
j_call: TRBJ1-1

cdr3_nt: TGTGCCAGCAGCTTAGGGGCCTACGGGGGGCCTCTCAGAGAGACCCAGTACTTC
cdr3_aa: CASSLGAYGGPLRETQYF
d_call: NA
v_call: TRBV5-4
clone_size: few
cdr3_length: 18
j_call: TRBJ2-5

cdr3_nt: TGTGCCAGCAGCAAGGGTCTGACTGAAGCTTTCTTT
cdr3_aa: CASSKGLTEAFF
d_call: NA
v_call: TRBV9
clone_size: few
cdr3_length: 12
j_call: TRBJ1-1

cdr3_nt: TGTGCCACATCCGGGACAGGGGACGGGGAGCTGTTTTTT
cdr3_aa: CATSGTGDGELFF
d_call: TRBD1
v_call: TRBV12-3/TRBV12-4
clone_size: once
cdr3_length: 13
j_call: TRBJ2-2

cdr3_nt: TGTGCCAGCAGCTCCTCGGACCGCGCGGGGACCGGGGAGCTGTTTTTT
cdr3_aa: CASSSSDRAGTGELFF
d_call: NA
v_call: TRBV11-3
clone_size: NA
cdr3_length: 16
j_call: TRBJ2-2

cdr3_nt: TGTGCCAGCAGTGAACAACACGGGACTGAAGCTTTCTTT
cdr3_aa: CASSEQHGTEAFF
d_call: NA
v_call: TRBV9
clone_size: NA
cdr3_length: 13
j_call: TRBJ1-1

cdr3_nt: TGCGCCAGCAGTCCCGGGACAGGGGCAGAGGCTGGGGCCAACGTCCTGACTTTC
cdr3_aa: CASSPGTGAEAGANVLTF
d_call: TRBD1
v_call: TRBV5-1
clone_size: NA
cdr3_length: 18
j_call: TRBJ2-6

cdr3_nt: TGTGCCACCTTACAGCCTGGGCCGTACACTGAAGCTTTCTTT
cdr3_aa: CATLQPGPYTEAFF
d_call: NA
v_call: TRBV15
clone_size: many
cdr3_length: 14
j_call: TRBJ1-1

cdr3_nt: TGCAGTGCGTCGCCCGAAACAACTAATGAAAAACTGTTTTTT
cdr3_aa: CSASPETTNEKLFF
d_call: NA
v_call: TRBV20-1
clone_size: NA
cdr3_length: 14
j_call: TRBJ1-4

cdr3_nt: TGTGCCAGCAGCTCCGTTCCGGGGACAGGGGGAATCACCGGGGAGCTGTTTTTT
cdr3_aa: CASSSVPGTGGITGELFF
d_call: TRBD1
v_call: TRBV7-6
clone_size: NA
cdr3_length: 18
j_call: TRBJ2-2

cdr3_nt: TGCAGTTGCTACGGCGGGGGGGCCTACGAGCAGTACTTC
cdr3_aa: CSCYGGGAYEQYF
d_call: TRBD2
v_call: TRBV20-1
clone_size: NA
cdr3_length: 13
j_call: TRBJ2-7

cdr3_nt: TGTGCCAGCAGCTTCCCAGGGGCTGGTTCACCCCTCCACTTT
cdr3_aa: CASSFPGAGSPLHF
d_call: NA
v_call: TRBV7-2
clone_size: NA
cdr3_length: 14
j_call: TRBJ1-6

cdr3_nt: TGTGCCAGCAGCCCAACAGGGGTCGCGAACACCGGGGAGCTGTTTTTT
cdr3_aa: CASSPTGVANTGELFF
d_call: TRBD1
v_call: TRBV7-2
clone_size: few
cdr3_length: 16
j_call: TRBJ2-2

cdr3_nt: TGTGCCAGCAGCCCGACAGGGATCCAAGAGACCCAGTACTTC
cdr3_aa: CASSPTGIQETQYF
d_call: TRBD1
v_call: TRBV7-2
clone_size: many
cdr3_length: 14
j_call: TRBJ2-5

cdr3_nt: TGTGCCAGCGTCGACACAAACTATGGCTACACCTTC
cdr3_aa: CASVDTNYGYTF
d_call: NA
v_call: TRBV25-1
clone_size: NA
cdr3_length: 12
j_call: TRBJ1-2

cdr3_nt: TGTGCCAGCAGTTCCCGGACAGGGGGTAACACTGAAGCTTTCTTT
cdr3_aa: CASSSRTGGNTEAFF
d_call: TRBD1
v_call: TRBV2
clone_size: NA
cdr3_length: 15
j_call: TRBJ1-1

cdr3_nt: TGTGCCAGTAGTATAAACGACAGGTGGGATGAAGCTTTCTTT
cdr3_aa: CASSINDRWDEAFF
d_call: NA
v_call: TRBV19
clone_size: NA
cdr3_length: 14
j_call: TRBJ1-1

cdr3_nt: TGCAGTGCTAGAGATTTCGGGACATCCTCGACGAACACCGGGGAGCTGTTTTTT
cdr3_aa: CSARDFGTSSTNTGELFF
d_call: NA
v_call: TRBV20-1
clone_size: NA
cdr3_length: 18
j_call: TRBJ2-2

cdr3_nt: TGTGCCAGCAGGGACAGGGGGCGCGCTACGCAGTATTTT
cdr3_aa: CASRDRGRATQYF
d_call: TRBD1
v_call: TRBV7-2
clone_size: NA
cdr3_length: 13
j_call: TRBJ2-3

cdr3_nt: TGTGCCAGCAGCTCCGCGACGGAGAACACTGAAGCTTTCTTT
cdr3_aa: CASSSATENTEAFF
d_call: NA
v_call: TRBV7-9
clone_size: many
cdr3_length: 14
j_call: TRBJ1-1

cdr3_nt: TGTGCCAGCAGTGCACCAGGAGAACCTAATGAAAAACTGTTTTTT
cdr3_aa: CASSAPGEPNEKLFF
d_call: NA
v_call: TRBV9
clone_size: NA
cdr3_length: 15
j_call: TRBJ1-4

cdr3_nt: TGTGCCACCAGCTCCCAGACAGGGAAGAACACTGAAGCTTTCTTT
cdr3_aa: CATSSQTGKNTEAFF
d_call: TRBD1
v_call: TRBV15
clone_size: few
cdr3_length: 15
j_call: TRBJ1-1

cdr3_nt: TGTGCCAGCAGCCGGGACTATGAGCAGTTCTTC
cdr3_aa: CASSRDYEQFF
d_call: NA
v_call: TRBV7-9
clone_size: NA
cdr3_length: 11
j_call: TRBJ2-1

cdr3_nt: TGTGCCACATGGAATTCTGGAAACACCATATATTTT
cdr3_aa: CATWNSGNTIYF
d_call: NA
v_call: TRBV13
clone_size: few
cdr3_length: 12
j_call: TRBJ1-3

cdr3_nt: TGTGCCAGCAGCCCTTTGGCCCAAGAGACCCAGTACTTC
cdr3_aa: CASSPLAQETQYF
d_call: NA
v_call: TRBV7-9
clone_size: NA
cdr3_length: 13
j_call: TRBJ2-5

cdr3_nt: TGTGCCAGCAGCTCTTCTAGCGGGGGGGCCGAAGAGACCCAGTACTTC
cdr3_aa: CASSSSSGGAEETQYF
d_call: TRBD2
v_call: TRBV7-2
clone_size: NA
cdr3_length: 16
j_call: TRBJ2-5